This TCR beta chain was profiled in a study of glioma-infiltrating T cells after dendritic cell vaccination. Study-wide background: Autologous tumor lysate-pulsed dendritic cell vaccination was given between the early 2000s and the early 2010s. The vaccine used monocyte-derived dendritic cells pulsed overnight with autologous tumor lysate.

The table came from immunoSEQ multiplex PCR; TCRdb's copy has only in-frame clones and leaves some out. This sample has roughly 50,000 clones; approximately 89% occur once, and the top ten carry about 5%. The CDR3 extends over 16 amino acids. V shed 5 bases and J shed 3 bases, with 19 bases lying between them. CDR1 is SGHTA, CDR2 FQGTGA, per germline. Time point indicated: after dendritic cell vaccination, including at tumor progression/relapse. The V gene is TRBV7-3, the J gene TRBJ1-2, with D perhaps matching TRBD1 (6 bases). The receptor was isolated from a human donor with glioblastoma. Source: blood, taken after dendritic cell vaccination. The CDR3 DNA reads TGTGCCAGCAGCCCAGGGGTAGGGTACGGGGACTATGGCTACACCTTC. Amino acid sequence: CASSPGVGYGDYGYTF.